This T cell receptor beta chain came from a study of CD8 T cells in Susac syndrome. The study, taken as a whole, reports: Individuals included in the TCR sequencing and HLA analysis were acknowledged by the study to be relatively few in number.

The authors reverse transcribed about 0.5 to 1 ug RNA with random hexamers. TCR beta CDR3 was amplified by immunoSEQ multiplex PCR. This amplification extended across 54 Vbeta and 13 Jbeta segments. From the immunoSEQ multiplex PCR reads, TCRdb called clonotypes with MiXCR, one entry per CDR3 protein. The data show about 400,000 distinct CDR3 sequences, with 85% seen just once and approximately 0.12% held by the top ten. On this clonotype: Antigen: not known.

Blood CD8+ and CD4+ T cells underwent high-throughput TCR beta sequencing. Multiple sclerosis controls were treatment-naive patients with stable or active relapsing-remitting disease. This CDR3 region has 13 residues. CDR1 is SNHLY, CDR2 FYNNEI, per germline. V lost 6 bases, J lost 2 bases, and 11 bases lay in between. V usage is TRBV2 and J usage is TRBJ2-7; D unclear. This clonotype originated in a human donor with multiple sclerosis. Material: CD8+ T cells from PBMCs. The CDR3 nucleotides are TGTGCCAGCAGCGCTCGGTCTGCCTACGAGCAGTACTTC. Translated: CASSARSAYEQYF. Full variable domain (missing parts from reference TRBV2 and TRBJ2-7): EPEVTQTPSHQVTQMGQEVILRCVPISNHLYFYWYRQILGQKVEFLVSFYNNEISEKSEIFDDQFSVERPDGSNFTLKIRSTKLEDSAMYFCASSARSAYEQYFGPGTRLTVT.